This T cell receptor beta chain was sequenced in a study of T cell changes during pregnancy in multiple sclerosis (dated by TCRdb to 2018 to 2020). General notes on the study: Changes in the T cell repertoire over the course of pregnancy were examined in this study in women with multiple sclerosis.

Libraries were constructed by the immunoSEQ multiplex PCR assay. The clones in this table, taken by TCRdb from immuneACCESS, are in-frame only. Not every clone is retained; where verified, under half of the shortfall comes from an unresolved V gene, and the cause of the rest is unknown. For this sample there are about 100,000 clones; 92% appear just once. Of the sample, about 0.78% falls within the top ten clones. The germline V end is reduced by 4 bases and the J end by 5 bases; junction bases left unmatched: 11. Per the germline V gene, SGHTA is the CDR1 and FQGNSA is the CDR2. The CDR3 sequence holds 17 residues, the cysteine and phenylalanine included. Only the CDR3 part of the read is kept: 51 bases, read in frame from the first base. About this clone: No cognate antigen has been identified for it. Base qualities are not recorded, but no much larger clone differs from it by a single base.

Material: peripheral blood, obtained in the third trimester of pregnancy. This chain is built from TRBV7-2 and TRBJ1-6; the junction holds 7 bases that match TRBD1. The sequence was obtained from a female donor in good health, enrolled as a control in a pregnancy study. The CDR3 protein: CASSSKLGTVNNSPLHF. Here is the DNA: TGTGCCAGCAGCTCCAAACTCGGGACAGTAAATAATTCACCCCTCCACTTT. The CDR3, completed at both ends by the reference TRBV7-2 and TRBJ1-6 genes, gives the full variable domain GAGVSQSPSNKVTEKGKDVELRCDPISGHTALYWYRQSLGQGLEFLIYFQGNSAPDKSGLPSDRFSAERTGGSVSTLTIQRTQQEDSAVYLCASSSKLGTVNNSPLHFGNGTRLTVT.